This T cell receptor beta chain was documented in a study of Graves' ophthalmopathy and Graves' hyperthyroidism. Study details: Researchers obtained peripheral blood at initial diagnosis, before any treatment had begun.

This CDR3 contains 15 residues. V was shortened by 4 bases and J by 2 bases, with 15 bases between the two germline ends. Germline CDR1 and CDR2: KGHSH and LQKENI. The study's findings and limits: For predicting ophthalmopathy progression, the model had about 66% sensitivity and 72.22% specificity.

The table lists this clonotype with many counts. Its antigen is undetermined. It was on clinical symptoms, serum thyroxine, TRAb, thyroid ultrasound and orbital computed tomography that diagnosis relied. An approximately 10 ml volume of fresh peripheral blood provided the PBMCs. RNA transcripts were the template, and TCR beta CDR3 regions were amplified from them. In the first round, RT-PCR was carried out with HTBI primers, and a multiplex PCR formed the second round. TCRdb processed the multiplex PCR reads anew with MiXCR; each CDR3 protein has one entry. The sample carries 450,000 or so distinct CDR3 sequences, approximately 14% recorded once.

V gene TRBV18 combines with J gene TRBJ2-7, with TRBD2 as a possible D gene (6 bases). The sample was blood. The receptor was isolated from a woman under 40 with Graves' ophthalmopathy. CDR3 sequence: CASSLKRDSTYEQYF. As DNA, the CDR3 is TGTGCCAGCTCACTAAAACGGGACTCTACCTACGAGCAGTACTTC.